This T cell receptor beta chain was observed in a study of cytomegalovirus exposure and HLA in healthy donors. The PCR ran on 60 Vbeta and 13 Jbeta primers. Only in-frame clones appear in the TCRdb table, and some are missing; sequencing was by immunoSEQ multiplex PCR. The sample has about 57,000 clones, approximately 80% seen once. Trimming took off 2 bases at V and 4 bases at J, with 8 bases between the two ends. This CDR3 spans 13 amino acids. Germline lookup yields CDR1 MNHNY and CDR2 SVGAGI (reference sequence). Overall study findings and caveats: In a later analysis, DRB1 alleles had the most associated TCRs; HLA-C alleles the fewest. Earlier findings revealed that most TCR beta V segments proved productive either about 87% or about 30% of the time.

In this sample, this clone turned up a few times. The antigen remains undetermined. V and J are TRBV6-6 and TRBJ1-1; no definite D call. This TCR was recovered from a man aged 25 to 40 in good health and CMV-seronegative. The sequencing sample was made of PBMCs. The CDR3 is CASSYVRGTEAFF. DNA for the CDR3: TGTGCCAGCAGTTACGTCCGGGGCACTGAAGCTTTCTTT.